What follows are 16 T cell receptor beta chains derived from one specimen sequenced in a study of T cells in Graves' hyperthyroidism and ophthalmopathy. The CDR3 regions of TCR beta were amplified from RNA transcripts. The TCR CDR3 was amplified in a first-round RT-PCR using the HTBI primer set. MiXCR was run by TCRdb on the multiplex PCR reads, yielding one entry per CDR3 protein. The sample holds about 600,000 distinct CDR3 sequences, roughly 15% seen once. Sequences were obtained from blood. The receptors were gathered from a woman aged 40-49 years with Graves' ophthalmopathy.

The rearrangement joins TRBV3-1 to TRBJ1-6, with D uncertain. Per the germline V gene, CDR1 is LGHDT and CDR2 is YNNKEL (reference sequence). The CDR3 is 15 residues long. V lost 2 bases and J 7 bases, leaving 12 bases between the germline ends. The CDR3 region has the DNA TGTGCCAGCAGCCAAAGTGAGGGAGGGAATTCACCCCTCCACTTT. Translation: CASSQSEGGNSPLHF.

The J gene is TRBJ1-5, the V gene TRBV19; possibly TRBD1 for D (5 bases). This CDR3 contains 13 residues. V lost 8 bases and J 5 bases, leaving 13 bases between the germline ends. Germline V gene lookup returns CDR1 LNHDA and CDR2 SQIVND (reference sequence). The CDR3 nucleotides are TGTGCCAGTCAGGGAGTTTCTTATCAGCCCCAGCATTTT. This codes for CASQGVSYQPQHF.

This clonotype was seen repeatedly, ten times or more. This chain connects TRBV28 to TRBJ2-1; TRBD2 matches at 8 bases. The V gene end was trimmed by 6 bases and the J gene end by 0 bases; junction bases not matched to a gene: 19. The germline CDR1 and CDR2 sequences are MDHEN and SYDVKM. The CDR3 spans 20 residues. The CDR3 DNA is TGTGCCAGCAGCCAACCCCTGGGGCTAGCGGGTCTCAGCTCCTACAATGAGCAGTTCTTC. Encoded protein: CASSQPLGLAGLSSYNEQFF.

This clonotype occurred a few times. The V gene is TRBV27, the J gene TRBJ1-6; the D gene is possibly TRBD1 (6 bases). V lost 5 bases, J lost 6 bases, and 17 bases lay in between. CDR1 and CDR2 (germline): MNHEY, SMNVEV (reference sequence). This CDR3 comprises 16 residues. CDR3 DNA sequence: TGTGCCAGCAGTCTCAACCGACAGGTCCGTAATTCACCCCTCCACTTT. Translated: CASSLNRQVRNSPLHF.

This chain joins TRBV7-9 and TRBJ2-5, with TRBD2 identical over 9 bases. Germline trimming cut 3 bases from V and 6 bases from J; bases unmatched to any gene: 8. This CDR3 comprises 15 residues. Germline lookup yields CDR1 SEHNR and CDR2 FQNEAQ (reference sequence). The CDR3 spells CASSFSSSGAKTQYF. In DNA form, the CDR3 reads TGTGCCAGCAGCTTTTCTTCTAGCGGGGCCAAGACCCAGTACTTC.

This clonotype appeared many times. The rearrangement joins TRBV11-2 to TRBJ2-3; TRBD2 agrees at 9 bases. CDR1 and CDR2 from the germline V gene are SGHAT and FQNNGV. V lost 0 bases and J lost 4; bases outside the gene matches: 2. The CDR3 extends over 15 amino acids. The CDR3 reads CASSLDSGSSDTQYF. In DNA, the CDR3 is TGTGCCAGCAGCTTAGATAGCGGGAGTTCAGATACGCAGTATTTT.

This clonotype was picked up many times. The chain uses TRBV30 and TRBJ2-3; no definite D call. The CDR3 spans 12 residues. Trimming stripped 2 bases from V and 3 bases from J, with 6 bases between. Per the germline V gene, CDR1 is GTSNPN and CDR2 is SVGIG (reference sequence). CDR3 DNA: TGTGCCTGGAGTAAAGGAACAGATACGCAGTATTTT. Translating gives CAWSKGTDTQYF.

Regarding this clonotype: A read error may be the cause here, since a much bigger clone is one base away. The rearrangement joins TRBV10-3 to TRBJ2-7; D call uncertain. The V and J ends lost 3 bases and 7 bases respectively, with 16 bases between them. Germline values: CDR1 ENHRY, CDR2 SYGVKD. The CDR3 sequence is 14 residues long. CDR3 region: CAISESQTLEEQYF. Written as DNA, the CDR3 is TGTGCCATCAGTGAATCACAAACCCTAGAAGAGCAGTACTTC.

This clonotype was observed many times. The chain carries TRBV28 and TRBJ2-7; weak D call: TRBD1 (6 bases). Germline-derived CDR1 and CDR2 are MDHEN and SYDVKM. This CDR3 region has 13 residues. The V gene lost 11 bases and the J gene lost 5 bases, with 19 bases spanning the gap. The CDR3 bases are TGTGCCGGGGGTACAGGGATATCGAACGAGCAGTACTTC. It yields the protein CAGGTGISNEQYF.

This clonotype was picked up many times. The chain carries TRBV28 and TRBJ2-7, with TRBD1 matching over 8 bases. The CDR3 is 15 residues long. The J segment lost 3 bases and the V segment lost 3 bases, leaving 7 bases of the junction unmatched. Germline CDR1 is MDHEN and CDR2 is SYDVKM. This CDR3 is CASSFRTGTIYEQYF. CDR3 bases: TGTGCCAGCAGTTTCCGGACAGGGACCATCTACGAGCAGTACTTC.

V usage is TRBV24-1 and J usage is TRBJ2-5; TRBD1 might be the D (5 bases). Germline CDR1 and CDR2: KGHDR and SFDVKD. The V end lost 4 bases, the J end lost 1 base, and 15 bases lay between the germline ends. The CDR3 runs to 16 residues. The CDR3 nucleotides read TGTGCCACCAGTGAGTCTACGCGAAGGGGCCAAGAGACCCAGTACTTC. Its translation is CATSESTRRGQETQYF.

This clonotype has at least ten counts. CDR3 residues: CASRGDNSPLHF. In DNA form, the CDR3 reads TGTGCCAGCCGGGGGGATAATTCACCCCTCCACTTT. The gene calls are TRBV2 and TRBJ1-6, with a weak D call TRBD1 (5 bases). The V end lost 8 bases, the J end lost 5 bases, and 7 bases lay between the germline ends. CDR3 length equals 12 residues. Germline V CDR1 and CDR2: SNHLY, FYNNEI.

This clonotype was counted many times. J is TRBJ2-7 and V is TRBV20-1; D is perhaps TRBD1 (6 bases). V was shortened by 1 base and J by 6 bases, with 16 bases between the two germline ends. This CDR3 has 14 amino acids. In germline, CDR1 is DFQATT, CDR2 SNEGSKA (reference sequence). The CDR3 DNA reads TGCAGTGCTAGAGGCGGACATGGGACATCCGAGCAGTACTTC. It specifies CSARGGHGTSEQYF.

The chain carries TRBV18 and TRBJ2-3; D is uncertain. CDR3 length: 17 amino acids. V lost 2 bases and J 2 bases, leaving 17 bases between the germline ends. The germline V gene encodes CDR1 KGHSH and CDR2 LQKENI. Here the CDR3 DNA reads TGTGCCAGCTCACCAAGAAGTTCGGCCCCCCCCACAGATACGCAGTATTTT. It encodes CASSPRSSAPPTDTQYF.

The CDR3 DNA follows: TGTGCCAGCAGCTTGGAGGAGACAGGGGAGGGGAATGAGCAGTTCTTC. Translating gives CASSLEETGEGNEQFF. The rearrangement uses TRBV7-9 and TRBJ2-1, with D possibly TRBD1 on 8 matching bases. V was clipped by 3 bases and J by 7 bases, with 19 bases between them. The CDR3 covers 16 residues. Germline V CDR1 and CDR2: SEHNR, FQNEAQ (reference sequence).

This clonotype was seen a few times. V usage is TRBV12-3 or TRBV12-4 and J usage is TRBJ2-1; 9 bases line up with TRBD2. CDR3 length equals 15 residues. V was clipped by 6 bases and J by 3 bases; unmatched bases: 6. The CDR3 reads CASSYLAGNYNEQFF. The CDR3 region has the DNA TGTGCCAGCAGCTACCTAGCGGGGAACTACAATGAGCAGTTCTTC.